This T cell receptor (beta chain) stems from a study of blood T cell repertoires in COVID-19. Profiled with immunoSEQ multiplex PCR; TCRdb holds only in-frame clones, not every one. The repertoire holds about 98,000 clones, around nine tenths seen once, with approximately 10% in the top ten. V lost 9 bases and J lost 6, with 19 bases in between. The CDR3 is 13 residues long. Germline V gene data show CDR1 as SGHDT and CDR2 as YYEEEE. This chain uses TRBV5-6 with TRBJ2-7; perhaps TRBD1 as D (6 bases). This clonotype was sampled from a man aged 45-65 years with acute or convalescent COVID-19. The sequencing input was peripheral blood. CDR3 in DNA: TGTGCCACAGAACAGGGACCGGGCTCCGAGCAGTACTTC. It codes for CATEQGPGSEQYF.